Sequencing of this TCR beta chain was carried out in a study of PD-1 blockade in classical Hodgkin lymphoma. The J segment lost 7 bases and the V segment lost 8 bases, leaving 6 bases of the junction unmatched. The CDR3 runs 14 residues. Germline assignment: CDR1 MNHNS and CDR2 SASEGT. This clone is classed as large. Time point here: cycle 4 day 1 (C4D1), after about 6 weeks of nivolumab. All the patients suffered relapse after autologous stem cell transplantation, and brentuximab vedotin exposure differed. Using magnetic negative selection, the CD4+ T cells were separated out of thawed PBMCs. TCRdb's copy holds only in-frame clones and misses some; the assay was immunoSEQ multiplex PCR. The sample lists fewer than 25,000 clones, around 78% occurring once.

The J gene is TRBJ1-6, the V gene TRBV6-1; 9 bases align to TRBD1. This TCR was sampled from a human donor with classical Hodgkin lymphoma. The sequenced sample was CD4+ T cells from blood, obtained before the fourth cycle of nivolumab. The CDR3 reads CASGRDRVNSPLHF. The CDR3 bases are TGTGCCAGCGGCCGGGACAGGGTCAATTCACCCCTCCACTTT.